This T cell receptor (beta chain) comes out of a study of T cells in Graves' hyperthyroidism and ophthalmopathy (dated by TCRdb to about 2019). With respect to the entire study: Peripheral blood was collected at initial diagnosis, before any treatment. After blood sampling, hyperthyroidism patients were treated with methimazole at a starting dose of 30 mg daily, and ophthalmopathy patients were treated with high-dose intravenous methylprednisolone. In addition, the study compared T-cell repertoires in thyroid tissue and in blood from five or six Graves' hyperthyroidism patients. The paper reports TCR Vbeta CDR3 sequencing of more than 120 peripheral blood samples: under 45 ophthalmopathy, about 75 hyperthyroidism and around 17 progressor patients. Prospective prediction of ophthalmopathy was tested in an independent validation cohort consisting of some 18 hyperthyroidism patients and approximately 16 patients who later progressed to ophthalmopathy. TCR V-J signatures able to tell the groups apart were searched for in a discovery cohort of around 95 patients, of whom more than 40 had Graves' ophthalmopathy and some 60 had stable Graves' hyperthyroidism. For training and testing, the roughly 97 patients in the discovery cohort were randomly divided in a 7:3 ratio.

This clonotype came up many times. Its antigen is still unknown. Base quality data are lacking; no much larger clone is found one base away. The full study reports these points: Ophthalmopathy was separated from stable hyperthyroidism by a 13 V-J signature model, with roughly 88% sensitivity and about 81% specificity obtained in cross-validation and 80%/75% obtained in testing. In validation, the model predicted progression to ophthalmopathy with approximately 71% sensitivity and 72.22% specificity, a median of around 6.6 months before onset. Blood samples also contained most of the expanded thyroid clonotypes (frequency above 0.001), which suggests that blood repertoires may reflect thyroid immune responses. No statistical method was used to set the sample size in advance, and investigators knew the group allocation.

TCR beta CDR3 regions were amplified from RNA transcripts. The TCR CDR3 was subjected to a first round of RT-PCR using the HTBI primer set and the Qiagen OneStep RT-PCR kit. The libraries were constructed in a second round of multiplex PCR and then size-selected and purified. Libraries were sequenced paired-end with 100 bp reads on an Illumina HiSeq2000. From the authors' description of their analysis: SOAPnuke was used to process the raw data, with reads discarded if the reads contained adapters or uncalled bases, had a mean Phred below 15, or lacked an exact constant-primer or identifier match. COPE v1.2.5 was used to merge high-quality paired reads, and clonotypes were defined as unique nucleotide sequences. MiTCR v1.1 was used to align clonotypes to the IMGT TRBV, TRBD and TRBJ reference segments. Only V-J combinations with frequency above 0.0001, covering 99% to 99.2% of repertoires, were analysed. The TCS score was defined as F50 (clonal expansion) divided by E x V (chaos), with BLOSUM62-based TCRdist calculated between CDR3 peptides within each V-J. Welch's t-statistics and random forest reduced around 550 V-J features to 13, which were used in a naive Bayes classifier (R e1071). Starting from the raw public reads, TCRdb applied fastp trimming at Q25, assembled clones with MiXCR and retained in-frame beta chains. Merged by CDR3 protein, the rows form single entries marked with the most common genes and DNA. TCRdb's processing, not the authors' own work, is the source of the V and J calls. The sample table shows around 600,000 distinct CDR3 sequences, and 14% are seen once. The ten biggest clones cover approximately 6.4% of the sample.

Ophthalmopathy patients had moderately to severely active disease, with a Clinical Activity Score of 3 or more, a NOSPECS grade of 4 or more, and a disease duration of less than 3 months. Exclusion was applied to patients with uncontrolled infections, other autoimmune diseases, pregnancy or lactation. Clinical symptoms, serum thyroxine and TRAb, thyroid ultrasound, and orbital computed tomography formed the basis for the diagnoses. PBMCs were isolated from roughly 10 ml of fresh peripheral blood by Ficoll-Paque density gradient centrifugation. Total RNA was extracted using Trizol reagent, and RNA quality was assessed on an Agilent 2100 Bioanalyzer. The CDR3 has 20 amino acids, counting the end cysteine and phenylalanine. The CDR3 DNA has 60 bases and is translated from base 1. V lost 0 bases and J lost 0 bases, and the count of bases not matched to a germline gene is 6. Per the germline V gene, SGHTA is the CDR1 and FQGNSA is the CDR2.

The chain joins TRBV7-2 to TRBJ2-3; the central 16 bases match TRBD2. Sample: blood. This TCR was sampled from a woman aged 18-29 years with Graves' ophthalmopathy. The CDR3 protein sequence reads: CASSLAGTSGRAPSTDTQYF. At the DNA level, the sequence is TGTGCCAGCAGCTTAGCCGGGACTAGCGGGAGGGCTCCTAGCACAGATACGCAGTATTTT.